This T cell receptor beta chain came from a study of cytomegalovirus exposure and HLA in healthy donors. Points from the study as a whole: Later on, an analysis showed TCR association rates differing by HLA locus, with DRB1 the most and HLA-C the fewest.

The germline V gene encodes CDR1 SQVTM and CDR2 ANQGSEA. Trimming shortened V by 6 bases and J by 4 bases, and 10 bases separated the two germline ends. CDR3 length equals 12 residues. Notes on this clone: Its target is unknown.

60 Vbeta and 13 Jbeta primers were used in PCR. Sequencing used immunoSEQ multiplex PCR; TCRdb keeps in-frame clones, though not all of them. The sample consists of around 80,000 clones, roughly 79% of them appearing once. The chain recombines TRBV29-1 with TRBJ1-5, with a possible D match to TRBD1 (5 bases). This sequence originates from a female donor in good health and CMV-seronegative. Sequencing used PBMCs. The CDR3 loop is CSVQGENQPQHF. CDR3 in DNA: TGCAGCGTCCAAGGGGAAAATCAGCCCCAGCATTTT.